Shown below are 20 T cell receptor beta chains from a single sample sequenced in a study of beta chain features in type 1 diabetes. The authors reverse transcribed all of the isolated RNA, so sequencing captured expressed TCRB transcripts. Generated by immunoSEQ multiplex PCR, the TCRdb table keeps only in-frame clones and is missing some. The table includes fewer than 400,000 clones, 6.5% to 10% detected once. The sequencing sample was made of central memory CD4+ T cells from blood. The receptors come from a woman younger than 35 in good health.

The CDR3 DNA follows: TGTGCCAGTAGTCGACAGGGGCAAGGGTCCGGTACGCAGTATTTT. This encodes CASSRQGQGSGTQYF. The chain employs TRBV19 and TRBJ2-3, with 8 bases fitting TRBD1. Trimming at V came to 5 bases and at J to 8 bases, leaving 12 bases not matched to a gene. CDR1 LNHDA and CDR2 SQIVND come from the germline V gene (reference sequence). This CDR3 has 15 amino acids. Drawing the rest from reference TRBV19 and TRBJ2-3, the complete variable domain is DGGITQSPKYLFRKEGQNVTLSCEQNLNHDAMYWYRQDPGQGLRLIYYSQIVNDFQKGDIAEGYSVSREKKESFPLTVTSAQKNPTAFYLCASSRQGQGSGTQYFGPGTRLTVL.

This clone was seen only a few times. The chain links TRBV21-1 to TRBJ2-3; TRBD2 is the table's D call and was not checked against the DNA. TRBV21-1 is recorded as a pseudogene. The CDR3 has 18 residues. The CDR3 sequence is CASPRGWLAGSDTDTQYF. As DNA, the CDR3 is TGTGCCAGCCCCAGGGGGTGGCTAGCGGGCTCGGACACAGATACGCAGTATTTT.

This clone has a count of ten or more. The CDR3 region is CASSQGSGRVNNEQFF. The CDR3 DNA follows: TGCGCCAGCAGCCAAGGTAGCGGGAGAGTAAACAATGAGCAGTTCTTC. The chain has TRBV4-1 and TRBJ2-1; TRBD2 matches 9 bases. CDR1 is MGHRA, CDR2 YSYEKL, per germline. CDR3 length equals 16 residues. Trimming took 1 base from V and 5 from J; bases not matched to a gene: 6.

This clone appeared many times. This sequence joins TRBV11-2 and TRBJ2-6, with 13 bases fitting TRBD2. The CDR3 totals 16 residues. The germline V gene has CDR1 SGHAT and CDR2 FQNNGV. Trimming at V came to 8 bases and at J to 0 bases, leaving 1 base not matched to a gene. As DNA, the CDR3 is TGTGCCAGCGGGACTAGCGGGACCTCTGGGGCCAACGTCCTGACTTTC. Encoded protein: CASGTSGTSGANVLTF. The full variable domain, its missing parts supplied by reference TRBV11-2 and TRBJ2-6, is EAGVAQSPRYKIIEKRQSVAFWCNPISGHATLYWYQQILGQGPKLLIQFQNNGVVDDSQLPKDRFSAERLKGVDSTLKIQPAKLEDSAVYLCASGTSGTSGANVLTFGAGSRLTVL.

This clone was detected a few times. This chain's CDR3 is CASSSLQGAQPQHF. The CDR3 DNA sequence: TGTGCCAGCAGTTCTCTACAGGGGGCCCAGCCCCAGCATTTT. The chain uses TRBV27 and TRBJ1-5, with TRBD1 matching 9 bases. The V segment lost 4 bases and the J segment 7 bases; nucleotides outside the gene matches: 5. The germline V gene encodes CDR1 MNHEY and CDR2 SMNVEV (reference sequence). CDR3 length: 14 residues.

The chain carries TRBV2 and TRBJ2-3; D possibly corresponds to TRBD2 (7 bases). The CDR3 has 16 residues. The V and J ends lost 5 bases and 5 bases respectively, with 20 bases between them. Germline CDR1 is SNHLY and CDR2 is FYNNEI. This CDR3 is CASSRGALVGGDTQYF. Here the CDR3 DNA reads TGTGCCAGCAGTCGGGGGGCCTTAGTTGGCGGAGATACGCAGTATTTT. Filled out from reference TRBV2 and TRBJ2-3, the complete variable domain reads EPEVTQTPSHQVTQMGQEVILRCVPISNHLYFYWYRQILGQKVEFLVSFYNNEISEKSEIFDDQFSVERPDGSNFTLKIRSTKLEDSAMYFCASSRGALVGGDTQYFGPGTRLTVL.

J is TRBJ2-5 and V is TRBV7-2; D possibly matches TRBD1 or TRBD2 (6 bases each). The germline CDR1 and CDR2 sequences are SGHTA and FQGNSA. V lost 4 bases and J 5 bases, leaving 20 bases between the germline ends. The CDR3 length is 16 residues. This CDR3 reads CASSYRARGRGETQYF. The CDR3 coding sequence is TGTGCCAGCAGCTACCGGGCTCGGGGGCGCGGGGAGACCCAGTACTTC. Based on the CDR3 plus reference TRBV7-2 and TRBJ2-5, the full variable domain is GAGVSQSPSNKVTEKGKDVELRCDPISGHTALYWYRQSLGQGLEFLIYFQGNSAPDKSGLPSDRFSAERTGGSVSTLTIQRTQQEDSAVYLCASSYRARGRGETQYFGPGTRLLVL.

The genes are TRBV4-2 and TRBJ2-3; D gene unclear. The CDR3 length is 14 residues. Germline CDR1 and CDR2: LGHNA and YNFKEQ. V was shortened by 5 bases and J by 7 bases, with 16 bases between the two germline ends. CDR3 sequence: CASSAEAETHTQYF. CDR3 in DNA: TGTGCCAGCAGCGCCGAGGCGGAGACTCATACGCAGTATTTT.

Here the CDR3 reads CASSGVGGGNQPQHF. The CDR3 DNA is TGTGCCAGCAGCGGGGTAGGGGGCGGAAATCAGCCCCAGCATTTT. The chain has TRBV2 and TRBJ1-5, with 7 bases aligning to TRBD1. The junction had 9 bases not matched to a gene; V was cut back by 6 bases and J by 4 bases. Germline V gene sequence: CDR1 SNHLY, CDR2 FYNNEI. The CDR3 sequence is 15 residues long.

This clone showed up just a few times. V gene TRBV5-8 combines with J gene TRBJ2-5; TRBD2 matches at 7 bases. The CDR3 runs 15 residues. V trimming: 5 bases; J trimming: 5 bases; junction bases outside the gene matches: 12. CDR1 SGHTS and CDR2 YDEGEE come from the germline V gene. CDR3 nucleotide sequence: TGTGCCAGCAGTCCCGGGACTAACATTCTGGAGACCCAGTACTTC. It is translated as CASSPGTNILETQYF.

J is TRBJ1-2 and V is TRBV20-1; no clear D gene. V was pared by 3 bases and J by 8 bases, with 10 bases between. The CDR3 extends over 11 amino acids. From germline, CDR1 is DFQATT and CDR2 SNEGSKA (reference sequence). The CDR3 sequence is CSASLGNGYTF. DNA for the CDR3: TGCAGTGCTAGTCTCGGGAACGGCTACACCTTC.

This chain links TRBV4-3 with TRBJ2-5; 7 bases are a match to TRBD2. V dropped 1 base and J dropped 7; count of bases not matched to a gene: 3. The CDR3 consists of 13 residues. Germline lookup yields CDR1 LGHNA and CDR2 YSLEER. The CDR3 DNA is TGCGCCAGCAGCCAAGTTCCGGGGGGGACCCAGTACTTC. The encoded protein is CASSQVPGGTQYF.

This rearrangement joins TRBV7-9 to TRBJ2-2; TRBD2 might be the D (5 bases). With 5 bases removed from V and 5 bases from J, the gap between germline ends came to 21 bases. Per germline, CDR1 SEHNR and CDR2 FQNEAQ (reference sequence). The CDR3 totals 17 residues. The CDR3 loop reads CASSPVLSGRPTGELFF. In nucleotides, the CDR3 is TGTGCCAGCAGCCCGGTACTAAGTGGGAGACCTACCGGGGAGCTGTTTTTT.

The CDR3 is CASSSGRTAHNEQFF. The CDR3 DNA is TGTGCCAGCAGTAGTGGGAGAACGGCCCACAATGAGCAGTTCTTC. V usage is TRBV27 and J usage is TRBJ2-1, with D perhaps TRBD2 (5 bases). Germline V gene sequence: CDR1 MNHEY, CDR2 SMNVEV (reference sequence). The CDR3 totals 15 residues. V shed 5 bases and J shed 5 bases, with 16 bases lying between them.

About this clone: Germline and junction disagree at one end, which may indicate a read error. For the CDR3, the DNA is TGTGCCAGCAGCTTTAACTCGGGACAGGGGTCCGGAGACTTC. Translating it yields CASSFNSGQGSGDF. The chain carries TRBV7-2 and TRBJ2-5; TRBD1 aligns across 10 bases. Germline loops: CDR1 SGHTA, CDR2 FQGNSA. This CDR3 spans 14 amino acids. The full variable domain, completed using reference TRBV7-2 and TRBJ2-5, is GAGVSQSPSNKVTEKGKDVELRCDPISGHTALYWYRQSLGQGLEFLIYFQGNSAPDKSGLPSDRFSAERTGGSVSTLTIQRTQQEDSAVYLCASSFNSGQGSGDFGPGTRLLVL.

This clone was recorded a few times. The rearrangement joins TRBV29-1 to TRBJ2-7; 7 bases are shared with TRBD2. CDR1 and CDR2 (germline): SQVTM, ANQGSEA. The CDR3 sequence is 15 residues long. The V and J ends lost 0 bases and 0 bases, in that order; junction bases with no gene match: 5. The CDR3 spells CSVEEMRENSYEQYF. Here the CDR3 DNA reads TGCAGCGTTGAAGAAATGCGGGAGAACTCCTACGAGCAGTACTTC.

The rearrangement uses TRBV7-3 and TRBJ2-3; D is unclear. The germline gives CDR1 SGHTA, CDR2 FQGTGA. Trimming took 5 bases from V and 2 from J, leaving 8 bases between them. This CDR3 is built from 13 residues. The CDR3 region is CASSPYITDTQYF. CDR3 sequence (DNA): TGTGCCAGCAGCCCATATATCACAGATACGCAGTATTTT. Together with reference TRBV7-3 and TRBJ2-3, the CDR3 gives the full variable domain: GAGVSQTPSNKVTEKGKYVELRCDPISGHTALYWYRQSLGQGPEFLIYFQGTGAADDSGLPNDRFFAVRPEGSVSTLKIQRTERGDSAVYLCASSPYITDTQYFGPGTRLTVL.

The CDR3 nucleotides read TGTGCCAGCAGCACCAAGGGACTAGTTTCCTACGAGCAGTACTTC. Protein sequence: CASSTKGLVSYEQYF. The V gene is TRBV27, the J gene TRBJ2-7; 8 bases are shared with TRBD2. This CDR3 is 15 amino acids long. Germline V gene sequence: CDR1 MNHEY, CDR2 SMNVEV (reference sequence). Trimming at V came to 6 bases and at J to 1 base, leaving 8 bases not matched to a gene.

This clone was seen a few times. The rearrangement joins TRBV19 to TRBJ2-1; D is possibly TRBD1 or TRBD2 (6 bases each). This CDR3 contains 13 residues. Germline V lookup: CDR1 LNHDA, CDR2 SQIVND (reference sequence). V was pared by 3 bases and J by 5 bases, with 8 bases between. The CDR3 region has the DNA TGTGCCAGTAGTATCGGGGGCCACAATGAGCAGTTCTTC. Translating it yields CASSIGGHNEQFF.

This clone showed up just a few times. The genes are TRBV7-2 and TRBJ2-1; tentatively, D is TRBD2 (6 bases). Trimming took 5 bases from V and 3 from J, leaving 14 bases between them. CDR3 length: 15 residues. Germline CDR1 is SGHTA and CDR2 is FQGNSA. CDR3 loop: CASSGLRGYYNEQFF. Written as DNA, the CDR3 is TGTGCCAGCAGCGGATTGCGGGGCTACTACAATGAGCAGTTCTTC.